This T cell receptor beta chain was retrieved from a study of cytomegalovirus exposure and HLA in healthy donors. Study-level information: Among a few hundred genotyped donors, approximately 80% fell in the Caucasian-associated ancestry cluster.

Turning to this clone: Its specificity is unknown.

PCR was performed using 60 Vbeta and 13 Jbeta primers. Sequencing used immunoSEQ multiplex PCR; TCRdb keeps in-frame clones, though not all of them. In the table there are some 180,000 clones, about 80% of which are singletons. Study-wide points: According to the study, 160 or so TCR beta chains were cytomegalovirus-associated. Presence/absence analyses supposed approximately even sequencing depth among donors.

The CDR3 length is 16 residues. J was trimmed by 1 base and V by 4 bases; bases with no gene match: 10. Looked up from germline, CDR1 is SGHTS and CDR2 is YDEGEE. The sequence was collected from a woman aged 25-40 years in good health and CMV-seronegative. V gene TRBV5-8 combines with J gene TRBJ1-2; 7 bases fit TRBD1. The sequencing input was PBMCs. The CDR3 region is CASSVDYGTDNYGYTF. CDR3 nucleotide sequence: TGTGCCAGCAGCGTTGACTACGGGACAGATAACTATGGCTACACCTTC.